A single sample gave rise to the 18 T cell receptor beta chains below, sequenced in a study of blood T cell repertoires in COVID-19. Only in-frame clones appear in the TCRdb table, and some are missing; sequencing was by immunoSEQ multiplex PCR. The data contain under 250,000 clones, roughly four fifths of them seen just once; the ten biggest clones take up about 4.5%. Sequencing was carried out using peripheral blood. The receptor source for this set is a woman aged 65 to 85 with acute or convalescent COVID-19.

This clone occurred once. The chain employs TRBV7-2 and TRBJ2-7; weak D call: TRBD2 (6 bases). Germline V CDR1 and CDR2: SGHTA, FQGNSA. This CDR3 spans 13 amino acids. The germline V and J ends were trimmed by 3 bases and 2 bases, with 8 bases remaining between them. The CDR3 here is CASSLPGAYEQYF. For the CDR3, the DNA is TGTGCCAGCAGCTTGCCGGGGGCCTACGAGCAGTACTTC.

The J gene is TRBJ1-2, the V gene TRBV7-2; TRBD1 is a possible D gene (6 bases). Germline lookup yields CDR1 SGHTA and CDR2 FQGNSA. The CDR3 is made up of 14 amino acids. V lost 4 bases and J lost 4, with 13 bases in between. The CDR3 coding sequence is TGTGCCAGCAGCTCAGGGACATTCCCCTATGGCTACACCTTC. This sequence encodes CASSSGTFPYGYTF.

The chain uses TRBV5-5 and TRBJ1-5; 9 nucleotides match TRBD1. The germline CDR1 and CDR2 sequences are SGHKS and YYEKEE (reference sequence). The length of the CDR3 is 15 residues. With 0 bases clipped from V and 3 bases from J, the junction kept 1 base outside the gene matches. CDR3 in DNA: TGTGCCAGCAGCTTGGGGACAGGGGACAATCAGCCCCAGCATTTT. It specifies CASSLGTGDNQPQHF. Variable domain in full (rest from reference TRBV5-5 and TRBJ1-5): DAGVTQSPTHLIKTRGQQVTLRCSPISGHKSVSWYQQVLGQGPQFIFQYYEKEERGRGNFPDRFSARQFPNYSSELNVNALLLGDSALYLCASSLGTGDNQPQHFGDGTRLSIL.

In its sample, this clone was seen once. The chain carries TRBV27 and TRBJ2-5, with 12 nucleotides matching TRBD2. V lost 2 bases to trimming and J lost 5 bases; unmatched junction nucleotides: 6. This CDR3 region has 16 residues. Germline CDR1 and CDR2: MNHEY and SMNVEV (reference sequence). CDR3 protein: CASSLTSGGPGETQYF. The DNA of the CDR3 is TGTGCCAGCAGTTTAACTAGCGGGGGGCCAGGGGAGACCCAGTACTTC.

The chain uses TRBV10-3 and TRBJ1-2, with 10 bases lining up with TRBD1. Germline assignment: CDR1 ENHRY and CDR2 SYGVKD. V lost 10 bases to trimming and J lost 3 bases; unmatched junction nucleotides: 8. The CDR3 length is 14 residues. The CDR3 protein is CATKTTGGDYGYTF. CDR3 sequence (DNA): TGTGCCACTAAAACGACAGGGGGCGACTATGGCTACACCTTC.

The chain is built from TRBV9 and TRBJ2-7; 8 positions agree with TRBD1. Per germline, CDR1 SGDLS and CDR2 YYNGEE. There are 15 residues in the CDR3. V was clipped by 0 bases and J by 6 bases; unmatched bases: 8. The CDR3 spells CASSVGPGGSGEQYF. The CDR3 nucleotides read TGTGCCAGCAGCGTAGGGCCAGGGGGCTCCGGCGAGCAGTACTTC.

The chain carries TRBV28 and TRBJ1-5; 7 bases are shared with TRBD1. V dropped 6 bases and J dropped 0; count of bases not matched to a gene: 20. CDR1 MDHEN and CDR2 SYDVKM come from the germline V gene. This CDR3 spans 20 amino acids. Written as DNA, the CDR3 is TGTGCCAGCAGGTTAAAAAAAGGGACAGAAAATTTTTATAGCAATCAGCCCCAGCATTTT. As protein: CASRLKKGTENFYSNQPQHF.

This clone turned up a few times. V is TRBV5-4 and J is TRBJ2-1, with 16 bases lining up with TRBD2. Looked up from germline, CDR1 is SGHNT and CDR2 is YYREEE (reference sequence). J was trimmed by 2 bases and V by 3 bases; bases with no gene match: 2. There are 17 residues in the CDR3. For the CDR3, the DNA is TGTGCCAGCAGCTCGGGACTAGCGGGGGGGCCCTACAATGAGCAGTTCTTC. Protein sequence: CASSSGLAGGPYNEQFF.

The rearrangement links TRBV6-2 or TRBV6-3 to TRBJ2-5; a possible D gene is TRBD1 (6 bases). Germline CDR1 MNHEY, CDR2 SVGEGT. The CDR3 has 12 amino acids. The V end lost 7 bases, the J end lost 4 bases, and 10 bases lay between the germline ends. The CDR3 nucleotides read TGTGCCAGCAACCCCAGGGGAGAGACCCAGTACTTC. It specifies CASNPRGETQYF.

CDR3 sequence (DNA): TGTGCCAGCACCCTACAGGGCTCCTACGAGCAGTACTTC. Residues: CASTLQGSYEQYF. The J gene is TRBJ2-7, the V gene TRBV12-3 or TRBV12-4; tentative D call: TRBD1 (6 bases). The CDR3 length is 13 residues. V gave up 7 bases and J gave up 0 bases, with 10 bases separating them.

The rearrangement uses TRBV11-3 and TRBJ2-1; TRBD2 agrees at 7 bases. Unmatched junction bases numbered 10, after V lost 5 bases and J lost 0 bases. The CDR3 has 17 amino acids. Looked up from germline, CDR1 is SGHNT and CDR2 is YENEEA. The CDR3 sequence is CASSPEGGASSYNEQFF. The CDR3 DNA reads TGTGCCAGCAGCCCCGAGGGAGGGGCGAGCTCCTACAATGAGCAGTTCTTC.

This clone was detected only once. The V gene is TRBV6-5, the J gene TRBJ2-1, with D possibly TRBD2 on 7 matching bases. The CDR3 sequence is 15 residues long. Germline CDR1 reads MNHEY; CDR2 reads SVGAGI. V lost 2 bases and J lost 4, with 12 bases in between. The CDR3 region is CASSYGRGLYNEQFF. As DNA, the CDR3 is TGTGCCAGCAGTTACGGGCGGGGGCTATACAATGAGCAGTTCTTC.

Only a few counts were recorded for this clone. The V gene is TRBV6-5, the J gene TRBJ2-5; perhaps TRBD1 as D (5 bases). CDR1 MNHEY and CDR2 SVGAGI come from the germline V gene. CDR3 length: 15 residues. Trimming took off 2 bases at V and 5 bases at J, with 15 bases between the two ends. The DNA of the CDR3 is TGTGCCAGCAGTTACCCGAAAGGTACAGGCGAGACCCAGTACTTC. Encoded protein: CASSYPKGTGETQYF.

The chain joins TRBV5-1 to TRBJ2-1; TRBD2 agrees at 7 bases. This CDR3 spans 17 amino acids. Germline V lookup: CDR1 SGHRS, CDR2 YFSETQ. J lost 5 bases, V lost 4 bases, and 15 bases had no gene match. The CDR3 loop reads CASSLGLGRTPNNEQFF. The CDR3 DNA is TGCGCCAGCAGCCTAGGACTAGGCAGGACACCAAACAATGAGCAGTTCTTC.

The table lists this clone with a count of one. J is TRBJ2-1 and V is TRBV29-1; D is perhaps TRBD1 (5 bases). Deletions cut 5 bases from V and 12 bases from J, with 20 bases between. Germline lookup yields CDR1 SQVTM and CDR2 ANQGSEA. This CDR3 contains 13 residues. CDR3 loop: CSVPPGLSQGQFF. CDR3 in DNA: TGCAGCGTTCCCCCGGGCCTCTCGCAGGGGCAGTTCTTC.

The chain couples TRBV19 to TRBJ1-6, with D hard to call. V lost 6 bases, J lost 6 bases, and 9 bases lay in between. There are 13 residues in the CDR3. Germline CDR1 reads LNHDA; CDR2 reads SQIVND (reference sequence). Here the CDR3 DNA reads TGTGCCAGTAGGTTTCAGATTAATTCACCCCTCCACTTT. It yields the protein CASRFQINSPLHF.

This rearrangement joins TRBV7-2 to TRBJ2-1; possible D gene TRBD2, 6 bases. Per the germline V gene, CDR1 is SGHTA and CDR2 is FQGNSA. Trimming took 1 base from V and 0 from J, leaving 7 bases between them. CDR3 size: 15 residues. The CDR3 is CASSLDGGSYNEQFF. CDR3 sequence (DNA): TGTGCCAGCAGCTTAGACGGGGGCTCCTACAATGAGCAGTTCTTC. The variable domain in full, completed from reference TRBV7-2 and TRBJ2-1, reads GAGVSQSPSNKVTEKGKDVELRCDPISGHTALYWYRQSLGQGLEFLIYFQGNSAPDKSGLPSDRFSAERTGGSVSTLTIQRTQQEDSAVYLCASSLDGGSYNEQFFGPGTRLTVL.

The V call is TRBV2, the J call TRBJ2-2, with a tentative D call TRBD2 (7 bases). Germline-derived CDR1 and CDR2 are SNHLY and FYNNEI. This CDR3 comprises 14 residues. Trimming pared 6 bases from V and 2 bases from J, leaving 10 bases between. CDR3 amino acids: CASRGGPNTGELFF. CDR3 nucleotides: TGTGCCAGCAGGGGGGGGCCCAACACCGGGGAGCTGTTTTTT.